This T cell receptor (beta chain) is from a study of cytomegalovirus exposure and HLA in healthy donors (TCRdb year 2017). About the study as a whole: An earlier analysis of approximately 550 of the donors reported 250 to 300 Gb of sequence data and some 120 million unique TCR beta sequences from 150 million to 200 million T cells. The study profiled the T cell repertoires of more than 500 subjects by immunosequencing and related them to cytomegalovirus serostatus. Typing coverage differed by locus: A, B, C, DRB1 and DQB1 were typed in roughly 620-630 donors, DQA1 in 500 to 550, DPA1 in over 600, and DPB1 in just under 490. The genetic ancestry cluster associated with self-reported Caucasian donors included about 84% of the roughly 390 genotyped donors. To predict cytomegalovirus infection status, the study brought together high-throughput TCR immunosequencing, statistical association of individual TCRs with disease status, and machine learning. An early release that covered 500 to 800 HLA-typed donors contained approximately 290 gigabases of sequencing data and around 80 million unique TCR sequences. In an earlier analysis of over 550 of the donors, high-throughput TCR beta sequencing was used to judge whether each TCR beta V gene segment behaved as functional or pseudogenic. Rather than using new phenotypic data, the later analysis identified candidate immune exposures from TCR beta sequences and from how often those sequences occurred across donors. A later genetic analysis took genome-wide SNP genotypes for about 55% of the 666 donors and used that subset as a discovery cohort. Donor age, sex, ethnicity and CMV serostatus were compiled alongside the repertoire data. Four to six DR-DQ haplotypes were handled as single units for association and clustering because linkage in the cohort was strong. On average, roughly 250,000 unique TCR beta nucleotide sequences were sequenced per donor among some 420 genotyped donors of the cohort, with roughly 18% of those sequences being non-productive. The study was designed to test whether signatures of past pathogen exposure could be identified by cataloging public T cell receptors. To study patterns of TCR occurrence, a later analysis re-analyzed previously published TCR beta repertoires from 550 to 800 donors and added high-resolution HLA genotyping. All discovery cohort repertoires had been generated on a single sequencing platform. HLA typing included class I and class II loci at four-digit resolution. A separate validation cohort of more than 100 different subjects was used in addition to the approximately 640-subject first cohort.

Libraries were constructed by the immunoSEQ multiplex PCR assay. For the multiplex PCR, a mixture combining 60 forward primers for TCR Vbeta segments and 13 reverse primers for TCR Jbeta segments was used. The CDR3 region of rearranged TCR beta genes was amplified from genomic DNA with a multiplex PCR assay. On the Illumina HiSeq System, the amplified TCR beta libraries were sequenced as 87-base-pair reads. Regarding the original processing steps: A later analysis counted about 76 million unique TCR beta chains across the 700 or so repertoires, and around 9.9 million of these chains were shared by at least two donors. To remove PCR and sequencing errors, raw reads were error-corrected and collapsed into unique sequences using a nearest-neighbor algorithm that merged closely related sequences. CDR3 sequences were aligned to IMGT reference sequences to assign V, D and J gene segments. For a sequence to be retained, a match of at least six nucleotides to both a V gene segment and a J gene segment was required. A rearrangement counted as productive if the CDR3 had no stop codons and remained in frame with V and J, and every other rearrangement counted as non-productive. CDR3 was defined by IMGT convention, running from the second conserved V-encoded cysteine to the conserved J-encoded phenylalanine. The earlier analysis of fewer than 700 of the donors excluded sequences that lacked an unambiguous match to a single V gene segment. An earlier analysis of fewer than 750 of the donors called V segments functional above 56.7% productive rearrangements and segregating when the between-donor standard deviation exceeded 5%. A statistical classification framework was built to diagnose cytomegalovirus status from the catalog of TCR beta chain sequences. V and J gene assignment, in a later analysis, came from comparing TCR nucleotide sequences with IMGT/GENE-DB human TR gene sequences. A later analysis assigned CDR3 sequences and most-parsimonious VDJ recombination scenarios with the TCRdist pipeline. In a later analysis, every TCR beta chain was defined by the combination of its CDR3 amino acid sequence and its V-gene family, and reads without a unique V-gene family were dropped. A later analysis removed 550 to 650 highly shared, low-generation-probability nucleotide sequences to deal with suspected cross-contamination and a sequencing artifact. In a later analysis, a clonal expansion index for each public chain was calculated from normalized within-repertoire ranks of inferred template counts. A later analysis computed generation probabilities with a VDJ recombination model fitted to out-of-frame rearrangements, and checked the results against IGoR. In a later analysis, hypergeometric tests were used to score TCR-TCR, TCR-HLA and TCR-CMV co-occurrence, with a repertoire-size bias correction applied to TCR pairs. In a later analysis, false discovery rates were estimated by permuting HLA or CMV assignments 20 times. In a later analysis, co-occurring TCRs were grouped using DBSCAN, with TCRdist sequence similarity added in when clustering inside HLA-allele-positive subsets. For co-occurrence clustering, repertoires with fewer than 30,000 or more than 120,000 public chains were excluded, along with roughly 5 repertoires with anomalous nucleotide sharing. Sourced from immuneACCESS, this table was stored by TCRdb with only in-frame sequences that have V and J called. A share of the clones is absent; for the studies checked, an unresolved V gene accounts for under half, and the remainder has no known explanation. From that table come the V and J calls and clone size; the DNA was used to work out D and trimming. The sample profile shows about 150,000 clones; around 72% of them were found once. The ten largest clones take up approximately 2.1% of the sample.

The cohort was made up of around 720 healthy bone marrow donors. Cohort members were all nominally healthy when sampled, although unrecorded immune exposures were likely present. The donor was CMV seronegative and was included in the group of 352 seronegative cohort members. Each donor provided a peripheral blood sample, and peripheral blood mononuclear cells were used for TCR beta sequencing. Genomic DNA extraction from the blood cell samples was performed with the Qiagen DNeasy Blood Extraction Kit. Overall study outcomes, separate from this receptor: For the cohort, immune exposure information was limited to CMV serostatus. In a later analysis, the rate of TCR association differed among HLA loci, with DRB1 alleles having the most associated TCRs and HLA-C alleles having the fewest. The authors suggested that the approach could potentially be generalized to other disease states and immunological phenotypes. In an earlier analysis of approximately 590 of the donors, most TCR beta V segments appeared in productive rearrangements about 87% or about 30% of the time, broadly matching IMGT annotations. A further reported finding was that TCR beta sequences accurately predicted the HLA-A and HLA-B alleles for most subjects in the first cohort. Because counts were too low, roughly 17 rarely observed V segments, including chromosome 9 orphons, were left out of the earlier analysis of 587 of the donors. The study listed around 160 TCR beta chains as associated with cytomegalovirus. Three of the identified cytomegalovirus-associated TCR beta chains were confirmed in vitro to be specific for cytomegalovirus antigens. Compared with equally common non-associated chains, HLA-associated TCR beta chains in a later analysis were more clonally expanded and had lower generation probabilities. The 87-base-pair reads could not distinguish some IMGT-functional V segments, including TRBV6-2 and TRBV6-3, so those segments were excluded. Correlated functional status among segregating V segments might reflect linkage disequilibrium, but an unknown experimental factor could not be ruled out. When HLA alleles, especially DR and DQ, strongly co-occurred, TCR associations were difficult to assign to individual alleles. A later analysis associated about 17,000 TCR beta sequences with specific HLA alleles at a false discovery rate of 0.05. Because some donors lacked HLA typing at each locus, the association tests relied only on the typed subset. Several of the top co-occurrence clusters appeared to be linked to parvovirus B19, influenza, CMV and Epstein-Barr virus, according to a later analysis. Most TCR sequences were observed very rarely across donors, whereas some public TCRs were present in many individuals. Most CMV-associated TCR beta chains appeared to be HLA-restricted in a later analysis, and the HLA associations seemed to be driven largely by CMV exposure. A cluster of highly shared sequence variants was judged likely to represent a technical artifact of the sequencing pipeline. According to a later genetic analysis, donors in an Asian-associated ancestry cluster had fewer N-insertions in productive TCRs than the roughly 700-donor mean. Presence/absence analyses assumed roughly uniform sequencing depth across donors, an assumption that may not hold. In this cohort, only TCR beta chains were sequenced, and detectable features were limited by the absence of alpha or paired-chain data. Cytomegalovirus status was reported to be diagnosed by the classifier with high specificity and sensitivity in both the original and validation cohorts. An association between a missense DCLRE1C variant and V-gene and J-gene trimming of TCR beta chains was found in a later genetic analysis and replicated in an independent cohort.

The CDR3 measures 14 amino acids from cysteine to phenylalanine. Only the CDR3 DNA is retained, 42 bases long and in frame from the first base. The germline V gene encodes CDR1 SGHAT and CDR2 FQDESV (reference sequence). V is clipped by 0 bases and J by 10 bases, and the sequence between their germline boundaries is 13 bases long. With regard to this clone: Its specific antigen is unknown. The record has no base qualities; no much larger clone is one base away.

The sequence was obtained from a man between 35 and 55 years old in good health and CMV-seronegative. Recombination joined TRBV11-1 with TRBJ2-1, with TRBD2 tentatively as D gene (5 bases match). Input material: PBMCs. Here the CDR3 is given as CASSLAEASSEQFF. The DNA sequence is TGTGCCAGCAGCTTAGCGGAGGCTAGCAGCGAGCAGTTCTTC.